The 25 T cell receptor beta chains below all came from one sample that was sequenced in a study of monozygotic twins with cystic fibrosis (dated by TCRdb to the early 2020s). Library creation used the immunoSEQ multiplex PCR assay. As stored in TCRdb, this immuneACCESS dataset retains in-frame rearrangements with V and J assigned. A fraction of the clones does not appear; measured against another copy, unresolved V genes explain less than half of the discrepancy, and the remainder lacks a known reason. The table for this sample lists about 24,000 clones; about 91% of them were counted only once. The ten most abundant clones make up roughly 0.28% of the sample. Input material: blood. The source of these receptors is a girl aged 2-10 years with cystic fibrosis.

The chain links TRBV19 to TRBJ1-1; 9 nucleotides match TRBD1. After removal of 5 bases from V and 5 bases from J, the junction contained 6 bases not matched to a gene. The germline CDR1 and CDR2 sequences are LNHDA and SQIVND (reference sequence). The CDR3 has 14 amino acids. The CDR3 loop reads CASSSYGQGTEAFF. The DNA of the CDR3 is TGTGCCAGTAGTTCGTACGGACAGGGGACTGAAGCTTTCTTT.

As to this clone: The missing conserved phenylalanine or tryptophan at the end of this CDR3 makes a read error likely. It is unclear where the CDR3 begins or ends on the DNA, so no DNA is shown, and the CDR3 is as TCRdb lists it. The chain couples TRBV6-4 to TRBJ1-4. The CDR3 spans 11 amino acids, including both terminal residues. Germline assignment: CDR1 MRHNA and CDR2 SNTAGT. CDR3 region: CASSGRDPLWI.

The rearrangement uses TRBV6-6 and TRBJ1-5; possibly TRBD1 for D (6 bases). The CDR3 extends over 15 amino acids. The V end lost 0 bases, the J end lost 2 bases, and 8 bases lay between the germline ends. Germline CDR1 reads MNHNY; CDR2 reads SVGAGI (reference sequence). This chain's CDR3 is CASSYSGGGNQPQHF. The CDR3, as DNA: TGTGCCAGCAGTTACTCAGGGGGAGGCAATCAGCCCCAGCATTTT.

The chain is built from TRBV10-2 and TRBJ1-3; tentative D call: TRBD1 (5 bases). Germline V gives CDR1 WSHSY, CDR2 SAAADI. The CDR3 loop spans 18 amino acids. The V and J ends lost 4 bases and 3 bases respectively, with 22 bases between them. The CDR3 here is CASSVSSRGAEDGNTIYF. CDR3 coding DNA: TGCGCCAGCAGTGTAAGTAGCCGAGGGGCAGAAGATGGAAACACCATATATTTT.

The V gene is TRBV19, the J gene TRBJ2-3, with 11 bases aligning to TRBD2. CDR1 is LNHDA and CDR2 is SQIVND in the germline V gene (reference sequence). Germline trimming cut 10 bases from V and 6 bases from J; bases unmatched to any gene: 15. The CDR3 is 16 residues long. The CDR3 bases are TGTGCCACGGGGCTTAGCGGGGGGGCCCAGTCCGATACGCAGTATTTT. Translating it yields CATGLSGGAQSDTQYF. The whole variable domain, filled in from reference TRBV19 and TRBJ2-3, reads DGGITQSPKYLFRKEGQNVTLSCEQNLNHDAMYWYRQDPGQGLRLIYYSQIVNDFQKGDIAEGYSVSREKKESFPLTVTSAQKNPTAFYLCATGLSGGAQSDTQYFGPGTRLTVL.

This chain links TRBV20-1 with TRBJ2-1, with a tentative D call TRBD1 (5 bases). The germline gives CDR1 DFQATT, CDR2 SNEGSKA (reference sequence). The CDR3 consists of 11 residues. The CDR3 loop is CRPKGYNEQFF. CDR3 bases: TGCAGGCCGAAGGGGTACAATGAGCAGTTCTTC.

The chain recombines TRBV7-9 with TRBJ2-2, with TRBD2 matching over 10 bases. The CDR3 covers 16 residues. The germline V gene encodes CDR1 SEHNR and CDR2 FQNEAQ (reference sequence). Trimming removed 11 bases from V and 2 bases from J; junction bases left unmatched: 11. CDR3 region: CALIIAGGTNTGELFF. The CDR3 coding sequence is TGTGCCCTGATCATAGCGGGGGGTACTAACACCGGGGAGCTGTTTTTT.

This clone was seen more than once but under ten times. V and J are TRBV30 and TRBJ1-6, with D possibly TRBD1 on 5 matching bases. Per the germline V gene, CDR1 is GTSNPN and CDR2 is SVGIG (reference sequence). The CDR3 spans 14 residues. Trimming cost V 2 bases and J 9 bases, with 14 bases left between them. CDR3 sequence (DNA): TGTGCCTGGAGTTCGGGACTAAGTACTTCACCCCTCCACTTT. It specifies CAWSSGLSTSPLHF.

The chain carries TRBV2 and TRBJ2-5; 8 bases match TRBD2. V shed 2 bases and J 5 bases; nucleotides not matched to a gene: 16. CDR1 and CDR2 (germline): SNHLY, FYNNEI. The CDR3 spans 18 residues. This chain's CDR3 is CASSERRGRTSSYETQYF. CDR3 nucleotide sequence: TGTGCCAGCAGTGAAAGAAGGGGAAGGACTAGCAGTTACGAGACCCAGTACTTC. Variable domain in full (rest from reference TRBV2 and TRBJ2-5): EPEVTQTPSHQVTQMGQEVILRCVPISNHLYFYWYRQILGQKVEFLVSFYNNEISEKSEIFDDQFSVERPDGSNFTLKIRSTKLEDSAMYFCASSERRGRTSSYETQYFGPGTRLLVL.

This clone has a single count. This rearrangement joins TRBV19 to TRBJ1-6, with D possibly matching TRBD1 (6 bases). Looked up from germline, CDR1 is LNHDA and CDR2 is SQIVND (reference sequence). The CDR3 loop spans 14 amino acids. The germline V and J ends were trimmed by 10 bases and 5 bases, with 15 bases remaining between them. This CDR3 reads CATPTGHNNSPLHF. The CDR3 bases are TGTGCCACCCCAACGGGACATAATAATTCACCCCTCCACTTT.

The V call is TRBV7-2, the J call TRBJ1-1, with no clear D. The length of the CDR3 is 13 residues. In germline, CDR1 is SGHTA, CDR2 FQGNSA. Trimming pared 1 base from V and 4 bases from J, leaving 7 bases between. The CDR3 nucleotides read TGTGCCAGCAGCTTAGTTGCTGGCACTGAAGCTTTCTTT. Encoded protein: CASSLVAGTEAFF.

The chain employs TRBV29-1 and TRBJ1-1; TRBD1 agrees at 7 bases. This CDR3 region has 13 residues. V shed 7 bases and J 0 bases; nucleotides not matched to a gene: 5. CDR1 is SQVTM and CDR2 is ANQGSEA in the germline V gene. The CDR3, as DNA: TGCAGCGGGGACAGTCCGCTGAACACTGAAGCTTTCTTT. This codes for CSGDSPLNTEAFF.

This clone was observed a handful of times. The CDR3, as DNA: TGTGCCAGCAGCTATCCTCTATCGGGCTCTGGAAACACCATATATTTT. Protein product: CASSYPLSGSGNTIYF. V gene TRBV7-9 combines with J gene TRBJ1-3; D call uncertain. The V end was cut by 4 bases, the J end by 0 bases, with 13 bases between. The V gene's germline CDR1 is SEHNR and CDR2 FQNEAQ (reference sequence). The CDR3 consists of 16 residues.

The chain joins TRBV7-6 to TRBJ2-5, with D perhaps given as TRBD1 or TRBD2 (5 bases each). This CDR3 has 16 amino acids. The V end was cut by 3 bases, the J end by 8 bases, with 22 bases between. Per the germline V gene, CDR1 is SGHVS and CDR2 is FNYEAQ. The CDR3 DNA is TGTGCCAGCAGCTTTTCAGGGCAATTAGAAGAGGGCACCCAGTACTTC. Translated, it gives CASSFSGQLEEGTQYF.

The chain combines TRBV19 with TRBJ1-3; D is possibly TRBD1 (6 bases). The CDR3 contains 13 residues. Per the germline V gene, CDR1 is LNHDA and CDR2 is SQIVND (reference sequence). Trimming shortened V by 8 bases and J by 8 bases, and 16 bases separated the two germline ends. DNA for the CDR3: TGTGCCAGTGGGGCAGGGGACTGGGACACCATATATTTT. Protein product: CASGAGDWDTIYF.

The chain has TRBV29-1 and TRBJ2-1; 7 bases fit TRBD1. Trimming removed 4 bases from V and 7 bases from J; junction bases left unmatched: 7. Germline V gene sequence: CDR1 SQVTM, CDR2 ANQGSEA. This CDR3 comprises 13 residues. CDR3 sequence: CSVAGQAGNEQFF. The CDR3 DNA reads TGCAGCGTTGCCGGACAGGCAGGAAATGAGCAGTTCTTC.

The chain uses TRBV18 and TRBJ2-7; a possible D gene is TRBD1 (6 bases). The CDR3 contains 13 residues. Germline V CDR1 and CDR2: KGHSH, LQKENI. The V and J ends lost 4 bases and 2 bases respectively, with 9 bases between them. CDR3 sequence (DNA): TGTGCCAGCTCACGGGACACGACCTACGAGCAGTACTTC. It is translated as CASSRDTTYEQYF.

The CDR3 sequence is CASSLLISGGIYNEQFF. Written as DNA, the CDR3 is TGTGCCAGCAGCTTATTAATTAGCGGGGGGATATACAATGAGCAGTTCTTC. The rearrangement links TRBV7-2 to TRBJ2-1; 10 bases map to TRBD2. Germline loops: CDR1 SGHTA, CDR2 FQGNSA. The CDR3 loop spans 17 amino acids. V was clipped by 2 bases and J by 4 bases; unmatched bases: 8. The whole variable domain, remainder taken from reference TRBV7-2 and TRBJ2-1, is GAGVSQSPSNKVTEKGKDVELRCDPISGHTALYWYRQSLGQGLEFLIYFQGNSAPDKSGLPSDRFSAERTGGSVSTLTIQRTQQEDSAVYLCASSLLISGGIYNEQFFGPGTRLTVL.

V gene TRBV4-3 combines with J gene TRBJ1-1, with TRBD1 matching 7 bases. In germline, CDR1 is LGHNA, CDR2 YSLEER. Trimming at V came to 6 bases and at J to 1 base, leaving 2 bases not matched to a gene. The CDR3 totals 13 residues. Here the CDR3 reads CASRRQGNTEAFF. The CDR3 DNA reads as TGCGCCAGCAGGCGACAGGGGAACACTGAAGCTTTCTTT.

The chain links TRBV6-6 to TRBJ1-2, with D hard to call. Per germline, CDR1 MNHNY and CDR2 SVGAGI (reference sequence). This CDR3 is built from 14 residues. With 0 bases removed from V and 9 bases from J, the gap between germline ends came to 14 bases. CDR3 nucleotide sequence: TGTGCCAGCAGTTACTCGGATTACCCTGGGAGCTACACCTTC. Its translation is CASSYSDYPGSYTF.

The chain uses TRBV7-6 and TRBJ1-5, with D possibly TRBD1 on 5 matching bases. V lost 5 bases and J lost 6, with 20 bases in between. Germline V gives CDR1 SGHVS, CDR2 FNYEAQ. The CDR3 has 16 residues. In DNA, the CDR3 is TGTGCCAGCAGCCTCAAGGCGGGGGGGATAGGTCAGCCCCAGCATTTT. Amino acids: CASSLKAGGIGQPQHF.

The V and J genes are TRBV5-1 and TRBJ2-7; 9 bases line up with TRBD2. V was pared by 2 bases and J by 4 bases, with 7 bases of the junction left unmatched. The CDR3 consists of 15 residues. Germline V gene lookup returns CDR1 SGHRS and CDR2 YFSETQ. The CDR3 loop reads CASSFNPGLAYEQYF. CDR3 nucleotide sequence: TGCGCCAGCAGCTTCAACCCGGGACTAGCTTACGAGCAGTACTTC. The variable domain in full, completed from reference TRBV5-1 and TRBJ2-7, reads KAGVTQTPRYLIKTRGQQVTLSCSPISGHRSVSWYQQTPGQGLQFLFEYFSETQRNKGNFPGRFSGRQFSNSRSEMNVSTLELGDSALYLCASSFNPGLAYEQYFGPGTRLTVT.

The V and J genes are TRBV9 and TRBJ1-2, with D unresolved. Trimming cost V 3 bases and J 4 bases, with 7 bases left between them. CDR1 is SGDLS, CDR2 YYNGEE, per germline. This CDR3 contains 12 residues. CDR3 protein: CASSGQGYGYTF. The DNA for the CDR3 is TGTGCCAGCAGCGGACAAGGCTATGGCTACACCTTC.

A few counts support this clone. V usage is TRBV5-1 and J usage is TRBJ2-7; no firm D call. This CDR3 spans 13 amino acids. With 1 base removed from V and 3 bases from J, the gap between germline ends came to 8 bases. Germline V lookup: CDR1 SGHRS, CDR2 YFSETQ. CDR3 in amino acids: CASSLSYGYEQYF. CDR3 DNA: TGCGCCAGCAGCTTGTCCTACGGCTACGAGCAGTACTTC.

This sequence joins TRBV7-2 and TRBJ1-1; 8 bases align to TRBD1. J gave up 3 bases and V 5 bases, and 8 bases lay outside the gene matches. This CDR3 comprises 15 residues. CDR1 SGHTA and CDR2 FQGNSA come from the germline V gene. The CDR3 sequence is CASSPGTGLYTEAFF. For the CDR3, the DNA is TGTGCCAGCAGCCCGGGGACAGGACTGTACACTGAAGCTTTCTTT. Full variable domain (missing parts from reference TRBV7-2 and TRBJ1-1): GAGVSQSPSNKVTEKGKDVELRCDPISGHTALYWYRQSLGQGLEFLIYFQGNSAPDKSGLPSDRFSAERTGGSVSTLTIQRTQQEDSAVYLCASSPGTGLYTEAFFGQGTRLTVV.